This TCR beta chain is drawn from a study of T-cell reconstitution after alpha-beta-depleted transplantation in children. Study-wide results and limits: T-cell counts and diversity at one year post-transplant came mainly from newly produced T cells. The origin of alpha-beta T cells about two months after transplant was reportedly several hundred expanded graft clones. Some patients showed high day-60 TCRbeta diversity, which derived from surviving recipient T cells and thymic progenitors.

During its preparation, the TCRbeta library received unique molecular identifiers. TCRdb analysed the PCR reads with MiXCR anew, one entry per CDR3 protein. The top ten hold around 30% of the sample, which has about 980,000 distinct CDR3 sequences, about 26% seen once. In its sample, this clonotype was seen a few times. The antigen remains unidentified. The CDR3 totals 15 residues. CDR1 SGHRS and CDR2 YFSETQ come from the germline V gene. The V end was cut by 0 bases, the J end by 6 bases, with 15 bases between. The chain uses TRBV5-1 and TRBJ2-5; no clear D gene. The sample consisted of PBMCs, mostly from graft donor cells, taken 360 days after TCRalphabeta/CD19-depleted stem cell transplant. The sequence was obtained from a boy under two years old who had a stem cell transplant for SCID, so the T cells may come from the graft donor. CDR3 bases: TGCGCCAGCAGCTTGGTTCAGCAGCCTCGACAGACCCAGTACTTC. It codes for CASSLVQQPRQTQYF.